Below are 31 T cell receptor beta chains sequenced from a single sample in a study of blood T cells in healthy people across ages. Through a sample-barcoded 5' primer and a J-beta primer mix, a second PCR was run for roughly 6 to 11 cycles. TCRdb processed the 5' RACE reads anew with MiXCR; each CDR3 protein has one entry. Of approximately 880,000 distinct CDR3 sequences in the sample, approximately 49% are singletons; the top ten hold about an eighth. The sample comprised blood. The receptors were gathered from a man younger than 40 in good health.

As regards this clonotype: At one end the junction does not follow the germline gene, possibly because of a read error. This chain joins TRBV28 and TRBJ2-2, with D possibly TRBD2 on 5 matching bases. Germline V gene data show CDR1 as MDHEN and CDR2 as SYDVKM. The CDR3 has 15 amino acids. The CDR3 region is CASRREVIRTGEQFF. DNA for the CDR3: TGTGCCAGCAGACGGGAAGTAATTAGGACCGGGGAGCAGTTTTTT. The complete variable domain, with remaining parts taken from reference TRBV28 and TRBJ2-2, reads DVKVTQSSRYLVKRTGEKVFLECVQDMDHENMFWYRQDPGLGLRLIYFSYDVKMKEKGDIPEGYSVSREKKERFSLILESASTNQTSMYLCASRREVIRTGEQFFGEGSRLTVL.

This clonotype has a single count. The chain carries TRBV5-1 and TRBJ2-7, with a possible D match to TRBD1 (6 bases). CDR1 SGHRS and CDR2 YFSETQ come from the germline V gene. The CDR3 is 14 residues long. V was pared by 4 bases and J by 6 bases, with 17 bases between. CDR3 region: CASSGTGSPSEQYF. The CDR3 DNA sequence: TGCGCCAGCAGCGGAACAGGGAGCCCATCCGAGCAGTACTTC.

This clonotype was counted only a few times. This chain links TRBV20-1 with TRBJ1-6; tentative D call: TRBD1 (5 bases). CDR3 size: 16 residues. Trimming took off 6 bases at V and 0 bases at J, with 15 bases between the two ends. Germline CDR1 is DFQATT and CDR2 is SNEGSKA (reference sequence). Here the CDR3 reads CSAATDDSSYNSPLHF. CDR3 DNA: TGCAGTGCCGCGACAGACGATAGCTCCTATAATTCACCCCTCCACTTT.

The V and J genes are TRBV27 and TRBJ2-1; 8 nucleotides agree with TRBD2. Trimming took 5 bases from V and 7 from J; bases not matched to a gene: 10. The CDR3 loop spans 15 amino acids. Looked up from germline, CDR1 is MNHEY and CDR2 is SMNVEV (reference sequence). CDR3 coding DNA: TGTGCCAGCAGTAGTCCGGGACTAGTTCGAAATGAGCAGTTCTTC. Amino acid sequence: CASSSPGLVRNEQFF.

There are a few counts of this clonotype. The CDR3 reads CASSSYRTADGYTF. As DNA, the CDR3 is TGTGCCAGCAGCTCATATAGGACAGCGGATGGCTACACCTTC. The chain links TRBV7-2 to TRBJ1-2; TRBD1 is a possible D gene (6 bases). Trimming removed 4 bases from V and 6 bases from J, with 15 bases in between. The germline V gene has CDR1 SGHTA and CDR2 FQGNSA. The CDR3 length is 14 residues.

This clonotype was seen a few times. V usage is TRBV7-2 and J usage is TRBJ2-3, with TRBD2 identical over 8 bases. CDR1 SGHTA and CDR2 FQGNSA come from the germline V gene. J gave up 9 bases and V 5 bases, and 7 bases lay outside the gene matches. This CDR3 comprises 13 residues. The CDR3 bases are TGTGCCAGCAGCCCTACGCCTAGCGGGACGCAGTATTTT. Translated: CASSPTPSGTQYF.

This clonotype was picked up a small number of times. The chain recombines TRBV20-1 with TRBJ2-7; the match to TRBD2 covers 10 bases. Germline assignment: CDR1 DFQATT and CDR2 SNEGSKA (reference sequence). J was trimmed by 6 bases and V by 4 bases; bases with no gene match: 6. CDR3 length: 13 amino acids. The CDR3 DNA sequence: TGCAGTGCTACTGTGAGCGGGGGGGGCGAGCAGTACTTC. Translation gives CSATVSGGGEQYF.

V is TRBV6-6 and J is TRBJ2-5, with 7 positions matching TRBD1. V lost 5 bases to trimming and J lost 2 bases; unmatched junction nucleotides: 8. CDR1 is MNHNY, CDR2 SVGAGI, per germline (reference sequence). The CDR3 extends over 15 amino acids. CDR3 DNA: TGTGCCAGCAGTCCTTGGGACAGCCGACAAGAGACCCAGTACTTC. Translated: CASSPWDSRQETQYF.

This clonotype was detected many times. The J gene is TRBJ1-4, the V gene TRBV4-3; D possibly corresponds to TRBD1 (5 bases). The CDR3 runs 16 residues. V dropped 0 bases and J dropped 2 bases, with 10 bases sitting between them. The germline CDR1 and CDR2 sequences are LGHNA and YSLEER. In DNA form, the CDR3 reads TGCGCCAGCAGCCAAGACGGGGGAACCACTAATGAAAAACTGTTTTTT. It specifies CASSQDGGTTNEKLFF.

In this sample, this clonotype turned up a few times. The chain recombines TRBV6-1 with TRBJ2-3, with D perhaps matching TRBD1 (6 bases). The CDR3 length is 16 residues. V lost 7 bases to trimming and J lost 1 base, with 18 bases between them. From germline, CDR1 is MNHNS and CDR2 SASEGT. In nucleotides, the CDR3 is TGTGCCAGCACTCCCAACCCCAACAGGGGCACAGATACGCAGTATTTT. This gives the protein CASTPNPNRGTDTQYF.

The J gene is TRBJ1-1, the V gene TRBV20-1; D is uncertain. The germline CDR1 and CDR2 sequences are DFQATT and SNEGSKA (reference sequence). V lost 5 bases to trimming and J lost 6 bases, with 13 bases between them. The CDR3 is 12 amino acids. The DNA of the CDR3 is TGCAGTGCTCCCAAAACCGGGGCTGAAGCTTTCTTT. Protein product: CSAPKTGAEAFF.

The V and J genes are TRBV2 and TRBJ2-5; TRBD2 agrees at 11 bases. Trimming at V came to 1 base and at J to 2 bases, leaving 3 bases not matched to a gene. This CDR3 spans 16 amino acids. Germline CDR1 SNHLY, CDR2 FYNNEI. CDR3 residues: CASSEVPSGGQETQYF. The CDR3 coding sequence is TGTGCCAGCAGTGAAGTCCCTAGCGGGGGGCAAGAGACCCAGTACTTC.

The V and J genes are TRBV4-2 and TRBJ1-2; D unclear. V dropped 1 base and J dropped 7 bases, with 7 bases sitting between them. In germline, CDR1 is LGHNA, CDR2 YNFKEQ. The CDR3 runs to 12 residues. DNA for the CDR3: TGTGCCAGCAGCCAAGCTGTGTTTGGCTACACCTTC. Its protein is CASSQAVFGYTF.

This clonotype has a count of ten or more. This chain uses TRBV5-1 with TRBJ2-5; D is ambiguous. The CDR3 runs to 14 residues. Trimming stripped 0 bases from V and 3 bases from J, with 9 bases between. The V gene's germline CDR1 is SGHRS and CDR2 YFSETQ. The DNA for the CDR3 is TGCGCCAGCAGCTTGGACTGGGGAAAAGAGACCCAGTACTTC. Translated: CASSLDWGKETQYF.

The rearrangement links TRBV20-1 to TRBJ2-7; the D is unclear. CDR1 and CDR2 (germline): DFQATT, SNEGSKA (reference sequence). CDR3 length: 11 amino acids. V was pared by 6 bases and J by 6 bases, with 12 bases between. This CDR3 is CSARKGPEQYF. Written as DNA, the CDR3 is TGCAGTGCGAGGAAGGGCCCCGAGCAGTACTTC.

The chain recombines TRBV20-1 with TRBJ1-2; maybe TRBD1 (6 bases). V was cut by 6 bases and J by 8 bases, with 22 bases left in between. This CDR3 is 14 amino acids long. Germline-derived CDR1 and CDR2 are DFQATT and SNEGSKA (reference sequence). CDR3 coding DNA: TGCAGTGCCAGACAAAACAGGGACTGGGGCGGCTACACCTTC. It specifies CSARQNRDWGGYTF.

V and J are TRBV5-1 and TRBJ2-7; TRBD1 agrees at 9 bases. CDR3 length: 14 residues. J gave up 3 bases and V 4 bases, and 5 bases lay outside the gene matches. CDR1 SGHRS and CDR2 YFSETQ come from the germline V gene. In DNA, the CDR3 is TGCGCCAGCAGCCCAGGGACAGGGTTCTACGAGCAGTACTTC. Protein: CASSPGTGFYEQYF.

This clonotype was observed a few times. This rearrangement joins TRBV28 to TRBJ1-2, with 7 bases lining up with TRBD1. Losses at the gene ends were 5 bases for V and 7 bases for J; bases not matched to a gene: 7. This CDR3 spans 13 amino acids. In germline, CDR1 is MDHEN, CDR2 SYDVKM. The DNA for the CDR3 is TGTGCCAGCAGTCGCAGACAGGGTGGTGGCTACACCTTC. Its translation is CASSRRQGGGYTF.

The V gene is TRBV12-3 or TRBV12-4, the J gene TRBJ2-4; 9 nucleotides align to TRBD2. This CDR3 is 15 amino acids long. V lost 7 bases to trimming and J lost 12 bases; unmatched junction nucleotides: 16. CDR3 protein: CASNPSGMSGDAQYF. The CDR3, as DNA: TGTGCCAGCAATCCTAGCGGGATGTCCGGGGATGCTCAGTACTTC.

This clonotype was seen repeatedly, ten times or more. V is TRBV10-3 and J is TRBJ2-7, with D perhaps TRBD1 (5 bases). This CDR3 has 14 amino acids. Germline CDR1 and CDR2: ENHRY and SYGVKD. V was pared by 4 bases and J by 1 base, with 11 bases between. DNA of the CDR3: TGTGCCATCAGTGCGGACAAGTCTTCCTACGAGCAGTACTTC. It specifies CAISADKSSYEQYF.

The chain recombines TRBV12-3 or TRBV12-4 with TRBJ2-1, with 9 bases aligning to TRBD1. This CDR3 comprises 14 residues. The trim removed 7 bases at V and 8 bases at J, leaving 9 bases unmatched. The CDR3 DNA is TGTGCCAGCACCCACTGGGGACAGGGTTATGAGCAGTTCTTC. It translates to CASTHWGQGYEQFF.

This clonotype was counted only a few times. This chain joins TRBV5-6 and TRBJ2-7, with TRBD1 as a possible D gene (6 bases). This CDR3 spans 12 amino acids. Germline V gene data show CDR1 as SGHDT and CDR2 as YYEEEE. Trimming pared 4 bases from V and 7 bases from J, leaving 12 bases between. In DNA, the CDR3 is TGTGCCAGCAGCCAGGGGACCTGGGAGCAGTACTTC. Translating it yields CASSQGTWEQYF.

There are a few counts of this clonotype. CDR3 protein: CSASDGLANYGYTF. The CDR3 bases are TGCAGTGCTAGTGATGGACTTGCGAACTATGGCTACACCTTC. V and J are TRBV20-1 and TRBJ1-2, with no clear D. CDR3 length: 14 amino acids. Germline lookup yields CDR1 DFQATT and CDR2 SNEGSKA (reference sequence). Trimming pared 3 bases from V and 2 bases from J, leaving 13 bases between.

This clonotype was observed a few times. The CDR3 nucleotides are TGTGCCAGCAGCTTAGTTCTAGCGGGGAAATACGAGCAGTACTTC. Translated, it gives CASSLVLAGKYEQYF. The chain has TRBV7-2 and TRBJ2-7; 9 bases align to TRBD2. Unmatched junction bases numbered 5, after V lost 1 base and J lost 4 bases. The germline CDR1 and CDR2 sequences are SGHTA and FQGNSA. The CDR3 has 15 residues.

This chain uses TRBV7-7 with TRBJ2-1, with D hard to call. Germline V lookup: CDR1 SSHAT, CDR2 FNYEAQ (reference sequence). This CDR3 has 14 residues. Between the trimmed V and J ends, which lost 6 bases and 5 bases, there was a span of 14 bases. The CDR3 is CASSEQVTNNEQFF. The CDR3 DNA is TGTGCCAGCAGTGAACAAGTTACCAACAATGAGCAGTTCTTC.

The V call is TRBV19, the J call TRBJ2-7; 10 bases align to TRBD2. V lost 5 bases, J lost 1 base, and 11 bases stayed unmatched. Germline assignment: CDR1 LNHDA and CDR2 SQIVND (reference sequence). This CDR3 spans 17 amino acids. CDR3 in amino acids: CASSYGLAEGPSYEQYF. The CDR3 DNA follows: TGTGCCAGTAGTTACGGACTAGCGGAGGGGCCTTCCTACGAGCAGTACTTC.

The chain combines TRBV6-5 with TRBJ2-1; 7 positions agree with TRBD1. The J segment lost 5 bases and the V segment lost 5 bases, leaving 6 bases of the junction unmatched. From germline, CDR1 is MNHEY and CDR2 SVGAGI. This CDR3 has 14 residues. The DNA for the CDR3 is TGTGCCAGCAGTGACGAGGGACAGAACAATGAGCAGTTCTTC. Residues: CASSDEGQNNEQFF.

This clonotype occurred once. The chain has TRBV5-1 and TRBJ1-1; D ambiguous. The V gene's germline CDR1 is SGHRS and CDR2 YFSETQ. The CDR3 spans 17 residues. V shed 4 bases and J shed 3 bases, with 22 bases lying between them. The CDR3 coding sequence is TGCGCCAGCAGCCCTCTAAGGGAGCGAGGACTGGACACTGAAGCTTTCTTT. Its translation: CASSPLRERGLDTEAFF.

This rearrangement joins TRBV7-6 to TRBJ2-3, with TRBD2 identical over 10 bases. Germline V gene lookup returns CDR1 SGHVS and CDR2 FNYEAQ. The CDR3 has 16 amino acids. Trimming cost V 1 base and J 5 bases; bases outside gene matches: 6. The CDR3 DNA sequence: TGTGCCAGCAGCTTAGGAACTAGCGGGAAAGGAGATACGCAGTATTTT. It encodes CASSLGTSGKGDTQYF.

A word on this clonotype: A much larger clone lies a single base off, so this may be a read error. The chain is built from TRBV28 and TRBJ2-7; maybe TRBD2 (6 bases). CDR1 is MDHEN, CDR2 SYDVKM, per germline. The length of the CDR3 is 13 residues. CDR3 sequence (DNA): TGTACCAGCAGTTTAGCTAGCGCCAACGAGCAGTACTTC. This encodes CTSSLASANEQYF.

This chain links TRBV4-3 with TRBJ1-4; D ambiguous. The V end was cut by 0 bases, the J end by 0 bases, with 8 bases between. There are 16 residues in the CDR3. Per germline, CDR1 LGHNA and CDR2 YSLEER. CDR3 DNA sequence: TGCGCCAGCAGCCAAGATCCCCCAACAACTAATGAAAAACTGTTTTTT. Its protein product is CASSQDPPTTNEKLFF.